This T cell receptor beta chain derives from a study of PD-1 blockade in classical Hodgkin lymphoma. The CDR3 is made up of 14 amino acids. V dropped 5 bases and J dropped 3; count of bases not matched to a gene: 3. Germline V gene data show CDR1 as LNHDA and CDR2 as SQIVND (reference sequence). Time point specified: cycle 4 day 1 (C4D1), after more than 5 weeks of nivolumab. Relapses following autologous stem cell transplantation were seen in all patients, with brentuximab vedotin exposure varying. TCRdb's table, derived via immunoSEQ multiplex PCR, lists solely in-frame clones and lacks some. This table has about 64,000 clones, around nine tenths appearing once.

The sequence came from a human donor with classical Hodgkin lymphoma. Specimen: peripheral blood mononuclear cells (PBMCs), collected before the fourth cycle of nivolumab. The rearrangement uses TRBV19 and TRBJ2-7; the match to TRBD2 covers 11 bases. CDR3: CASSVTSGSYEQYF. The CDR3 nucleotides read TGTGCCAGTAGTGTCACTAGCGGGAGCTACGAGCAGTACTTC.